This T cell receptor beta chain was sequenced during a study of human T cells and chemical hapten exposure. Study as a whole: Each patient's scalp received weekly diphenylcyclopropenone throughout the approximately 25-week study.

Stated time point: pre-sensitization, week 0. Treatment reported: therapeutic diphenylcyclopropenone sensitization with weekly scalp DPC. Every donor had alopecia and was 18 to 70 years old; all were suitable for DPC. This CDR3 has 14 amino acids. Deletions cut 5 bases from V and 0 bases from J, with 6 bases between. Germline CDR1 is SGHKS and CDR2 is YYEKEE (reference sequence). Attachment of unique molecular identifiers to individual cDNA molecules was performed in the library. TCRdb reanalysed the RACE reads using MiXCR and keeps one entry per CDR3 protein. The sample includes a few hundred thousand distinct CDR3 sequences, around 5% of them seen just once. This clonotype was detected ten times or more.

The rearrangement uses TRBV5-5 and TRBJ2-6; D is unclear. The material was whole blood, obtained in connection with sensitization to the hapten diphenylcyclopropenone (DPC). This receptor was identified in a woman aged 18-29 years with alopecia areata. Some clones in this sample may be carry-over from other donors' samples. CDR3 protein: CASRQPSGANVLTF. The CDR3 nucleotides are TGTGCCAGCAGACAGCCCTCTGGGGCCAACGTCCTGACTTTC.